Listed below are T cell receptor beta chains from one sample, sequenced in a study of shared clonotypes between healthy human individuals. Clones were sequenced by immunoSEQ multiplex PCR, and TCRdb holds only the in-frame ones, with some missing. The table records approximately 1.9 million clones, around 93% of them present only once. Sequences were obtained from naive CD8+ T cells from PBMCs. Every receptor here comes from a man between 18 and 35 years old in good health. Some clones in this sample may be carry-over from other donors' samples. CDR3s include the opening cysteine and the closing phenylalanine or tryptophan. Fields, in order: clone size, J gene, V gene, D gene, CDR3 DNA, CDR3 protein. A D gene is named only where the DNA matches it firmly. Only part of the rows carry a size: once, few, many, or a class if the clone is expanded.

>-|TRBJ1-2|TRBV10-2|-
TGCGCCAGCAGCGAGGACGGATCTAACTATGGCTACACCTTC
CASSEDGSNYGYTF
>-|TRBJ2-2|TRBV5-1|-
TGCGCCAGCAGCTCAAACGGGGAGCTGTTTTTT
CASSSNGELFF
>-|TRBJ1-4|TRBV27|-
TGTGCCAGCAGTTCCGAACAGGACACTTATGAAAAACTGTTTTTT
CASSSEQDTYEKLFF
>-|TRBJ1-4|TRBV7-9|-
TGTGCCAGTACGACAGGAGAAAAACTGTTTTTT
CASTTGEKLFF
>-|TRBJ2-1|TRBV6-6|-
TGTGCCAGCAGTTACCAAGCCCGGCAGGGATTGGAGCAGTTCTTC
CASSYQARQGLEQFF
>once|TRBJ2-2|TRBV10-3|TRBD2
TGTGCCATCAGTGCAGGCGTAGCGGGAGAGGGCGGGGAGCTGTTTTTT
CAISAGVAGEGGELFF
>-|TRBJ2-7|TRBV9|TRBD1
TGTGCCAGCAGCCGGGACAGGGGGGAAGAGCAGTACTTC
CASSRDRGEEQYF
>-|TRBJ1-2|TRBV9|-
TGTGCCAGCAGCGTATTCGGGGGGAACTATGGCTACACCTTC
CASSVFGGNYGYTF
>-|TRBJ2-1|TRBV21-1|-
TGTGCCAGCAGCAAAGGGGAGAGGCGCAAGTTCTTC
CASSKGERRKFF
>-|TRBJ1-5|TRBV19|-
TGTGCCAGTAGTATCTCGGGGAAGAGCAATCAGCCCCAGCATTTT
CASSISGKSNQPQHF
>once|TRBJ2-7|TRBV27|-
TGTGCCAGCAGTAGCGGGACACGACGAACCTACGAGCAGTACTTC
CASSSGTRRTYEQYF
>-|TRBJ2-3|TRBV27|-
TGTGCCACGACCTCGAGGGCAGATACGCAGTATTTT
CATTSRADTQYF